The rows below give T cell receptor beta chains drawn from one sample of a study of T cells in Graves' hyperthyroidism and ophthalmopathy. Each CDR3 protein gets one entry after TCRdb re-called the multiplex PCR reads with MiXCR. In the table there are 200,000 to 300,000 distinct CDR3 sequences, around 26% of which are singletons. The sample taken for sequencing was blood. All receptors come from a middle-aged woman with Graves' ophthalmopathy. CDR3s include the opening cysteine and the closing phenylalanine or tryptophan. A D gene is named only where the DNA matches it firmly. Size is omitted from some rows. Given values are once, few, many or a class for expanded clones.

13,NA,many,TRBV18,TRBJ1-2,CASSPWSRCGYTF,TGTGCCAGCTCACCATGGTCCCGGTGCGGCTACACCTTC
14,TRBD1,many,TRBV6-2/TRBV6-3,TRBJ1-1,CASGSLTGGAEAFF,TGTGCCAGCGGCTCGTTGACAGGGGGTGCTGAAGCTTTCTTT
14,NA,NA,TRBV24-1,TRBJ1-2,CATSSSGVDDGYTF,TGTGCCACCAGTAGCTCAGGGGTAGACGATGGCTACACCTTC
14,NA,many,TRBV12-3/TRBV12-4,TRBJ1-1,CASSLMGLTTEAFF,TGTGCCAGCAGTTTAATGGGACTGACCACTGAAGCTTTCTTT
12,NA,NA,TRBV28,TRBJ1-2,CASSSQGRGYTF,TGTGCCAGCAGTTCACAGGGTCGCGGCTACACCTTC
15,TRBD1,NA,TRBV12-3/TRBV12-4,TRBJ1-2,CASSPDRGRVYGYTF,TGTGCCAGCAGTCCAGACAGGGGGCGCGTATATGGCTACACCTTC
15,NA,many,TRBV12-3/TRBV12-4,TRBJ2-6,CASSLAPSGANVLTF,TGTGCCAGCAGTTTAGCGCCCTCTGGGGCCAACGTCCTGACTTTC
14,NA,many,TRBV27,TRBJ2-5,CASSLTALGGTQYF,TGTGCCAGCAGTTTAACGGCCCTGGGAGGGACCCAGTACTTC
14,NA,many,TRBV30,TRBJ1-2,CAWRFKTGLYGYTF,TGTGCCTGGAGGTTTAAAACAGGACTCTATGGCTACACCTTC
18,TRBD1,many,TRBV4-1,TRBJ2-4,CASSQGWDRGPAKNIQYF,TGCGCCAGCAGCCAGGGGTGGGACAGGGGCCCTGCCAAAAACATTCAGTACTTC
10,NA,many,TRBV12-3/TRBV12-4,TRBJ1-1,CASGATEAFF,TGTGCCAGCGGGGCCACTGAAGCTTTCTTT
17,TRBD2,many,TRBV20-1,TRBJ2-7,CSARRSVAGGTGYEQYF,TGCAGTGCTAGGAGGTCGGTAGCGGGAGGCACAGGCTACGAGCAGTACTTC
14,NA,few,TRBV20-1,TRBJ1-1,CSATFDGRGTEAFF,TGCAGTGCTACCTTTGACGGCCGCGGCACTGAAGCTTTCTTT
14,NA,NA,TRBV19,TRBJ2-2,CASSPGWNTGELFF,TGTGCCAGTAGTCCGGGATGGAACACCGGGGAGCTGTTTTTT
15,NA,few,TRBV24-1,TRBJ2-5,CATSDTNRYQETQYF,TGTGCCACCAGTGACACGAACAGGTACCAAGAGACCCAGTACTTC
16,TRBD2,many,TRBV7-9,TRBJ2-7,CASSLDASGRLYEQYF,TGTGCCAGCAGCCTAGATGCTAGCGGGAGACTCTACGAGCAGTACTTC
16,NA,many,TRBV28,TRBJ1-2,CASSLRLDGWNYGYTF,TGTGCCAGCAGTTTAAGGTTGGACGGATGGAACTATGGCTACACCTTC
14,TRBD1,NA,TRBV2,TRBJ2-7,CASRGDSTSYEQYF,TGTGCCAGCAGGGGGGACAGCACCTCCTACGAGCAGTACTTC
14,TRBD1,many,TRBV12-3/TRBV12-4,TRBJ2-7,CASGWTGGFYEQYF,TGTGCCAGCGGATGGACAGGGGGCTTCTACGAGCAGTACTTC
13,NA,many,TRBV7-8,TRBJ2-2,CASLPMNTGELFF,TGTGCCAGCCTCCCCATGAACACCGGGGAGCTGTTTTTT
14,NA,many,TRBV30,TRBJ2-2,CAWSDGLRTGELFF,TGTGCCTGGAGTGACGGACTGAGAACCGGGGAGCTGTTTTTT
9,NA,few,TRBV6-2/TRBV6-3,TRBJ2-7,CASSPPLYF,TGTGCCAGCAGTCCACCGTTGTACTTC